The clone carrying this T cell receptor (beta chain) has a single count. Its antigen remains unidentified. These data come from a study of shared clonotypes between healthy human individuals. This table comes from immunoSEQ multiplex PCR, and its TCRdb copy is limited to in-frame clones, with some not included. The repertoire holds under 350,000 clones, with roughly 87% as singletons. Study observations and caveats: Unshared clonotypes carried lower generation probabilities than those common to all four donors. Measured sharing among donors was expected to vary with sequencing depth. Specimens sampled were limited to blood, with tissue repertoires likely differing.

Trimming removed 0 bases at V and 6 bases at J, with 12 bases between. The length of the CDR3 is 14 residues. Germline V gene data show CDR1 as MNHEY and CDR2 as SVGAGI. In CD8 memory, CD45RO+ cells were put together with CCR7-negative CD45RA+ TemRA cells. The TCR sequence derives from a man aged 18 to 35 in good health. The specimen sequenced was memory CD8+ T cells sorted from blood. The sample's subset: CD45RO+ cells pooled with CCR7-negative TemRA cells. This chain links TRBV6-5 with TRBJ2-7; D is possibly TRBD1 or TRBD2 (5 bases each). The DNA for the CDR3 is TGTGCCAGCAGTTACTCGTTAGGGACCGGCGAGCAGTACTTC. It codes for CASSYSLGTGEQYF.